This T cell receptor beta chain was recorded in a study of blood T cell repertoires in COVID-19. About the study: There were acute and convalescent COVID-19 samples, and they came from the United States, Italy and Spain. Sources were T cells, B-cell-depleted T cells, or PBMCs; the material itself was cDNA or gDNA.

Original methodology: From reference gene primer amplification, estimates of nucleated cell counts were derived. The assay was immunoSEQ multiplex PCR, and TCRdb's table has in-frame clones only and misses some. That table is the source of V, J and clone size, and D and trimming were worked out from the DNA. The repertoire includes under 75,000 clones, 75% to 85% of them detected once, and about 20% sits in the top ten. The sequencing sample was made of peripheral blood. The clonotype comes from a man between 70 and 80 years old who had recovered from COVID-19.

The CDR3 loop reads CASRGRQGDYNEQFF. The CDR3, as DNA: TGCGCCAGCAGGGGGAGGCAGGGGGACTACAATGAGCAGTTCTTC. The chain links TRBV5-1 to TRBJ2-1; D may be TRBD1 (7 bases). V lost 5 bases, J lost 3 bases, and 15 bases lay in between. CDR3 length equals 15 residues. Looked up from germline, CDR1 is SGHRS and CDR2 is YFSETQ.